Described below is a single T cell receptor (beta chain) sequence and its context. The data derive from a study of blood T cell repertoires in COVID-19. Clones were read by immunoSEQ multiplex PCR, and TCRdb kept only the in-frame ones, dropping some. The sample has hundreds of thousands of clones; over 75% are singletons. Germline trimming cut 4 bases from V and 5 bases from J; bases unmatched to any gene: 10. The length of the CDR3 is 16 residues. Germline loops: CDR1 SGDLS, CDR2 YYNGEE. The sample was PBMCs or T cells enriched from blood (not recorded which). This TCR was sampled from a woman between 40 and 55 years old who had recovered from COVID-19. The chain couples TRBV9 to TRBJ2-1, with 9 bases aligning to TRBD2. In DNA, the CDR3 is TGTGCCAGCAGCCCCCGAGGGGCTAGCGGGAACAATGAGCAGTTCTTC. It is translated as CASSPRGASGNNEQFF.